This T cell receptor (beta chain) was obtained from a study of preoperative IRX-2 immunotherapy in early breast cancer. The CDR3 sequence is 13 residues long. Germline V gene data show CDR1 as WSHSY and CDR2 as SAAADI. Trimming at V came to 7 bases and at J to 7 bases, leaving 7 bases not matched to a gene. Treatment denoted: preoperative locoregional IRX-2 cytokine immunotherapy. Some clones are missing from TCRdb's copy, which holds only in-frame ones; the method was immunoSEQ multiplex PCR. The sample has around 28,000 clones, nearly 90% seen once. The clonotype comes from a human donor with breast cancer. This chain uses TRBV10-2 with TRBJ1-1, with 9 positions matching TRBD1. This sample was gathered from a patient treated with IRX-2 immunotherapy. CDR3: CASTGQGQSEAFF. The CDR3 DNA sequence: TGCGCCAGCACAGGACAGGGGCAAAGTGAAGCTTTCTTT.